The clone carrying this T cell receptor (beta chain) rates as large (0.1 to 1%). Its target is not known. CDR3 size: 11 residues. Trimming at V came to 3 bases and at J to 8 bases, leaving 0 bases not matched to a gene. Points from the study as a whole: Greatest tumor Treg TCR overlap was with tumor naive CD4+ cells. In terms of TCR gene usage, tumor memory CD4+ T cells clustered together with blood and lymph node memory CD4+ cells, as well as with lymph node naive CD4+ cells. Under 2.2% of tumor Treg sequences matched blood Tregs or memory cells.

Amplification of TRBV12-4/TRBJ1-2 clonotypes used adaptor-ligated barcode primers. From the multiplex PCR reads, TCRdb called clonotypes with MiXCR, one entry per CDR3 protein. The sample lists roughly 1,200 distinct CDR3 sequences; 15% to 25% were seen once. Cells sorted as Tregs were CD4+, CD25+ and CD127-/low. The receptor was isolated from a female donor with breast cancer. Specimen: Tregs sorted from blood. The chain has TRBV12-3 or TRBV12-4 and TRBJ1-2; 7 bases agree with TRBD1. This CDR3 is CASSLGQGYTF. The CDR3 bases are TGTGCCAGCAGTTTGGGACAGGGCTACACCTTC.